A selection of T cell receptor beta chains follows, all from one sample in a study of cytomegalovirus exposure and HLA in healthy donors. Some clones are missing from TCRdb's copy, which holds only in-frame ones; the method was immunoSEQ multiplex PCR. The repertoire holds more than 85,000 clones, approximately 84% seen once, with roughly 5.7% in the top ten. Input material: PBMCs. These receptors all stem from a male donor in good health and CMV-seronegative. CDR3s include the opening cysteine and the closing phenylalanine or tryptophan. D genes are given only for firm matches. Where a row states a size, it is once, few, many or the class of an expanded clone; other rows omit it.

j_call | d_call | clone_size | v_call | cdr3_aa | cdr3_nt
TRBJ2-4 | - | - | TRBV5-1 | CASSLRDGGQNIQYF | TGCGCCAGCAGCTTAAGGGACGGGGGACAAAACATTCAGTACTTC
TRBJ1-2 | - | - | TRBV7-2 | CASSFWGRTYGYTF | TGTGCCAGCAGCTTCTGGGGGCGCACCTATGGCTACACCTTC
TRBJ2-1 | TRBD1 | once | TRBV5-1 | CASSLAGTEYNEQFF | TGCGCCAGCAGCTTGGCCGGGACAGAATACAATGAGCAGTTCTTC
TRBJ2-1 | TRBD2 | - | TRBV10-3 | CAIRAGDNEQFF | TGTGCCATCAGGGCGGGAGACAATGAGCAGTTCTTC
TRBJ2-1 | - | - | TRBV5-8 | CASSLAAGGVNEQFF | TGTGCCAGCAGCTTGGCGGCGGGTGGGGTCAATGAGCAGTTCTTC
TRBJ1-2 | - | once | TRBV7-3 | CASSPRGGAYGYTF | TGTGCCAGCAGCCCCCGGGGGGGGGCCTATGGCTACACCTTC
TRBJ1-5 | - | - | TRBV2 | CASSEGRNQPQHF | TGTGCCAGCAGTGAGGGCAGGAATCAGCCCCAGCATTTT
TRBJ2-7 | TRBD1 | - | TRBV19 | CASSIFRGTGGTYEQYF | TGTGCCAGTAGTATCTTTCGGGGGACAGGGGGAACCTACGAGCAGTACTTC
TRBJ2-5 | TRBD2 | - | TRBV7-7 | CASSNYTSGGQETQYF | TGTGCTAGCAGCAACTATACTAGCGGCGGCCAAGAGACCCAGTACTTC
TRBJ1-5 | - | - | TRBV30 | CAWSVPGRVGDQPQHF | TGTGCCTGGAGTGTACCCGGCCGGGTAGGGGATCAGCCCCAGCATTTT
TRBJ1-1 | - | - | TRBV5-6 | CASSLDSQDTEAFF | TGTGCCAGCAGCTTAGACAGCCAGGACACTGAAGCTTTCTTT
TRBJ2-1 | - | - | TRBV21-1 | CASSNILAGANEQFF | TGTGCCAGCAGCAATATTCTAGCGGGAGCGAATGAGCAGTTCTTC
TRBJ2-1 | TRBD1 | - | TRBV27 | CASRGGPYNEQFF | TGTGCCAGCAGAGGGGGCCCTTACAATGAGCAGTTCTTC
TRBJ2-7 | TRBD2 | - | TRBV15 | CATSRAPAGGNEQYF | TGTGCCACCAGCAGAGCCCCAGCGGGAGGGAACGAGCAGTACTTC
TRBJ2-1 | TRBD2 | - | TRBV28 | CASRLAGGDNEQFF | TGTGCCAGCCGACTAGCGGGAGGGGACAATGAGCAGTTCTTC
TRBJ1-1 | TRBD1 | - | TRBV4-3 | CASSQGTGVNTEAFF | TGCGCCAGCAGCCAAGGAACAGGGGTAAACACTGAAGCTTTCTTT